Reported below is one T cell receptor (beta chain). This specimen belongs to a study of T-cell memory formation after mild COVID-19. TCRdb recomputed calls from the 5' RACE reads with MiXCR, one row per CDR3 protein. This table has approximately 340,000 distinct CDR3 sequences, 10% to 15% appearing once. The V end lost 5 bases, the J end lost 9 bases, and 23 bases lay between the germline ends. The CDR3 length is 16 residues. CDR1 LNHDA and CDR2 SQIVND come from the germline V gene (reference sequence). The chain has TRBV19 and TRBJ1-5, with D perhaps matching TRBD1 (5 bases). What was sequenced was PBMCs or a T cell subset sorted from them (not recorded which). This receptor was taken from a man in his late teens or twenties who had mild COVID-19 (a few samples of this study predate the infection). Cell type and time point are not known. The CDR3 sequence is CASSSSGTGGWGPQHF. The CDR3 nucleotides read TGTGCCAGTAGTTCCTCCGGGACCGGCGGATGGGGGCCCCAGCATTTT.